This TCR beta chain was found in a study of metastatic and nonmetastatic thyroid tumors. Study-level background: The authors compared repertoires across blood and tumor or nodule tissue from malignant and benign thyroid patients.

Germline values: CDR1 SSHAT, CDR2 FNYEAQ (reference sequence). The CDR3 is 15 amino acids. MiXCR was used by TCRdb to re-call the PCR reads. The table lists roughly 20,000 clones, 30% to 40% of them singletons, with about a sixth in the top ten. Study-level points and caveats: Reported TCR beta diversity, measured in blood and tumor, was significantly higher for malignant thyroid tumors than for benign nodules.

Turning to this clone: Its antigen remains unknown. Germline is not matched at one junction end, which may reflect a read error.

Until they underwent thyroid surgery, no patient had received any treatment. The clonotype comes from a female donor with papillary thyroid cancer or a benign thyroid nodule (not recorded which). Some clones in this sample may be carry-over from other donors' samples. Source material: tumor tissue. V usage is TRBV7-7 and J usage is TRBJ2-2; TRBD2 agrees at 8 bases. Here the CDR3 DNA reads TGTGCTAGCAGCTTAGCGGGAATTACGACCGGGGAGCTGTTTTTT. This translates into CASSLAGITTGELFF.